One sample yielded the 18 T cell receptor beta chains listed below, sequenced in a study of Graves' ophthalmopathy and Graves' hyperthyroidism (dated by TCRdb to the late 2010s). These reads were obtained on an Illumina HiSeq 2000. For repertoire sequencing, the TCR beta CDR3 regions were amplified from RNA transcripts. The first round of RT-PCR was done with HTBI primers and the Qiagen OneStep RT-PCR kit, and was followed by a second round of multiplex PCR, then size selection and purification. In TCRdb, the public reads were trimmed at Q25 with fastp and aligned with MiXCR, with productive beta chains retained. Under each unique CDR3 protein, matching rows form one entry showing the most common genes and DNA. Recorded for this sample are almost 750,000 distinct CDR3 sequences; 40% of them occurred a single time. 35% to 55% of the sample rests with the top ten. Sequenced input: peripheral blood. These receptors came from an adult man with Graves' ophthalmopathy.

V is TRBV6-5 and J is TRBJ1-6, with D perhaps TRBD1 (5 bases). The CDR3 consists of 14 residues. CDR1 MNHEY and CDR2 SVGAGI come from the germline V gene. The germline V and J ends were trimmed by 6 bases and 7 bases, with 13 bases remaining between them. The CDR3 DNA is TGTGCCAGCAGCTGGACACCGAACAATTCACCCCTCCACTTT. It codes for CASSWTPNNSPLHF.

This clonotype has just a few counts. One end of the junction is discordant with germline, which a read error may explain. The chain carries TRBV7-9 and TRBJ2-6; TRBD2 matches 10 bases. Germline CDR1 and CDR2: SEHNR and FQNEAQ (reference sequence). The CDR3 is 17 residues long. The CDR3 coding sequence is TGTGCCAGCAGCTACGTCGGTAGCGGGAGGTTGGCCTACGTCCTGACTTTC. Residues: CASSYVGSGRLAYVLTF.

CDR3 protein: CASSLDRGPLHF. CDR3 in DNA: TGTGCCAGCAGCCTTGACAGGGGCCCCCTCCACTTT. The chain uses TRBV11-2 and TRBJ1-6; 8 bases are shared with TRBD1. Germline V gene sequence: CDR1 SGHAT, CDR2 FQNNGV. After removal of 5 bases from V and 13 bases from J, the junction contained 4 bases not matched to a gene. This CDR3 contains 12 residues.

To note about this clonotype: One end of the junction does not line up with germline, which may come from a read error. This rearrangement joins TRBV10-3 to TRBJ1-4, with D possibly being TRBD1 (6 bases). The CDR3 has 15 amino acids. The germline V gene has CDR1 ENHRY and CDR2 SYGVKD. The CDR3 sequence: CASSIRTDTNEKLFF. In nucleotides, the CDR3 is TGTGCCAGCAGTATTCGGACAGATACTAATGAAAAACTGTTTTTT.

This rearrangement joins TRBV20-1 to TRBJ1-1, with 9 bases aligning to TRBD1. Trimming took 5 bases from V and 4 from J; bases not matched to a gene: 8. The germline CDR1 and CDR2 sequences are DFQATT and SNEGSKA (reference sequence). The CDR3 contains 14 residues. The CDR3 region is CSARGQGYGTEAFF. The CDR3 bases are TGCAGTGCTCGAGGACAGGGGTATGGCACTGAAGCTTTCTTT.

This clonotype came up many times. The rearrangement joins TRBV2 to TRBJ1-2, with unresolved D. Trimming stripped 6 bases from V and 4 bases from J, with 15 bases between. CDR1 and CDR2 (germline): SNHLY, FYNNEI. The CDR3 is 14 amino acids. CDR3 nucleotides: TGTGCCAGCAGACTGGAAGCGGATTCCTATGGCTACACCTTC. Translating it yields CASRLEADSYGYTF.

The CDR3 region is CASSAYGTEQETQYF. DNA for the CDR3: TGTGCCAGCAGTGCGTATGGGACAGAACAAGAGACCCAGTACTTC. This sequence joins TRBV25-1 and TRBJ2-5; 7 bases align to TRBD1. After removal of 4 bases from V and 2 bases from J, the junction contained 7 bases not matched to a gene. Germline CDR1 is MGHDK and CDR2 is SYGVNS. The CDR3 length is 15 residues.

This clonotype was detected once. CDR3 sequence (DNA): TGCAGCCGAGCGACTAGCGTTTCCTACGAGCAGTACTTC. This codes for CSRATSVSYEQYF. V usage is TRBV29-1 and J usage is TRBJ2-7; TRBD2 aligns across 8 bases. The CDR3 consists of 13 residues. The V segment lost 8 bases and the J segment 1 base; nucleotides outside the gene matches: 7. The V gene's germline CDR1 is SQVTM and CDR2 ANQGSEA.

This clonotype was recorded only once. The DNA of the CDR3 is TGTGCCAGCAGCCAAGAAAGGGCGGTCGGGGAGCTGTTTTTT. It specifies CASSQERAVGELFF. This chain uses TRBV25-1 with TRBJ2-2; D not resolved. The CDR3 totals 14 residues. The V gene lost 6 bases and the J gene lost 7 bases, with 15 bases spanning the gap. CDR1 is MGHDK and CDR2 is SYGVNS in the germline V gene.

The chain uses TRBV7-3 and TRBJ1-4, with D tentatively TRBD1 (5 bases). The ends were cut back, 5 bases at V and 8 bases at J, with 18 bases in the middle. CDR1 and CDR2 from the germline V gene are SGHTA and FQGTGA. The CDR3 sequence is 15 residues long. This CDR3 is CASSATQGVGEKLFF. The CDR3 nucleotides read TGTGCCAGCAGCGCAACCCAGGGTGTCGGGGAAAAACTGTTTTTT.

This clonotype was detected only a few times. The chain has TRBV5-1 and TRBJ1-5; unclear D gene. CDR1 SGHRS and CDR2 YFSETQ come from the germline V gene. There are 14 residues in the CDR3. Trimming left V 4 bases short and J 0 bases short, with 8 bases between. The CDR3 nucleotides are TGCGCCAGCAGCCCCGAGAATAGCAATCAGCCCCAGCATTTT. It specifies CASSPENSNQPQHF.

In this sample, this clonotype turned up many times. The chain uses TRBV7-9 and TRBJ2-5; D remains unclear. This CDR3 is built from 14 residues. From germline, CDR1 is SEHNR and CDR2 FQNEAQ (reference sequence). Trimming left V 5 bases short and J 1 base short, with 11 bases between. CDR3 bases: TGTGCCAGCAGCCCTCCAAGGCCCCAAGAGACCCAGTACTTC. It yields the protein CASSPPRPQETQYF. The entire variable domain, with the rest obtained from reference TRBV7-9 and TRBJ2-5, is as follows: DTGVSQNPRHKITKRGQNVTFRCDPISEHNRLYWYRQTLGQGPEFLTYFQNEAQLEKSRLLSDRFSAERPKGSFSTLEIQRTEQGDSAMYLCASSPPRPQETQYFGPGTRLLVL.

V is TRBV7-2 and J is TRBJ2-6, with 7 bases lining up with TRBD2. J was trimmed by 4 bases and V by 8 bases; bases with no gene match: 2. This CDR3 region has 13 residues. CDR1 is SGHTA and CDR2 is FQGNSA in the germline V gene. The CDR3 loop reads CASGSGGANVLTF. The CDR3 DNA reads as TGTGCCAGCGGTAGCGGGGGGGCCAACGTCCTGACTTTC.

In this sample, this clonotype turned up many times. V usage is TRBV11-2 and J usage is TRBJ2-7; no firm D call. The CDR3 has 12 amino acids. CDR1 and CDR2 (germline): SGHAT, FQNNGV. Trimming shortened V by 5 bases and J by 5 bases, and 10 bases separated the two germline ends. Here the CDR3 reads CASSRYKDEQYF. CDR3 in DNA: TGTGCCAGCAGCCGATACAAGGACGAGCAGTACTTC.

CDR3 protein: CSARARRTGDGLGGYTF. As DNA, the CDR3 is TGCAGTGCTAGAGCGAGGAGGACAGGGGACGGTCTAGGGGGCTACACCTTC. The chain couples TRBV20-1 to TRBJ1-2; TRBD1 matches 9 bases. From germline, CDR1 is DFQATT and CDR2 SNEGSKA (reference sequence). With 1 base clipped from V and 8 bases from J, the junction kept 17 bases outside the gene matches. This CDR3 is built from 17 residues.

The genes are TRBV28 and TRBJ1-2, with 7 bases lining up with TRBD1. Germline V gene lookup returns CDR1 MDHEN and CDR2 SYDVKM. Trimming took 5 bases from V and 5 from J; bases not matched to a gene: 8. The CDR3 spans 14 residues. DNA of the CDR3: TGTGCCAGCAGTGGGGCTGGGACAGATTATGGCTACACCTTC. It translates to CASSGAGTDYGYTF.

This clonotype was counted ten times or more. The V call is TRBV19, the J call TRBJ1-1; tentatively, D is TRBD1 (5 bases). The CDR3 has 13 residues. V was shortened by 7 bases and J by 0 bases, with 9 bases between the two germline ends. From germline, CDR1 is LNHDA and CDR2 SQIVND (reference sequence). The DNA of the CDR3 is TGTGCCAGTAAGGGGACGGTGAACACTGAAGCTTTCTTT. This codes for CASKGTVNTEAFF.

This chain links TRBV12-3 or TRBV12-4 with TRBJ1-4; weak D call: TRBD1 (5 bases). CDR3 size: 16 residues. Trimming cost V 3 bases and J 6 bases, with 17 bases left between them. CDR3 amino acids: CASSFSGLGGDEKLFF. The CDR3 DNA sequence: TGTGCCAGCAGTTTTTCCGGTCTGGGAGGGGATGAAAAACTGTTTTTT.